Listed below are T cell receptor beta chains from one sample, sequenced in a study of blood T cell repertoires in COVID-19. The repertoire was sequenced with immunoSEQ multiplex PCR; TCRdb's copy has only in-frame clones and lacks some. Altogether about 170,000 clones are present, approximately 86% being singletons, with the ten largest covering under 0.65%. Sequenced material: peripheral blood. The receptors come from a man in his sixties with COVID-19, enrolled during active disease. The conserved cysteine and the conserved F or W are not part of the CDR3 here.

TRBJ1-4	TRBV9	ASSRTPGPGGEKLF
TRBJ2-1	TRBV7-9	ASSFTSGGYNEQF
TRBJ2-7	TRBV5-5	ASSLAGSEQY
TRBJ2-3	TRBV6-5	ASSLQGGTDTQY
TRBJ1-1	TRBV6-6	ASSSLDRLGWEAF
TRBJ1-4	TRBV6-5	ASSYAAATNEKLF
TRBJ1-3	TRBV6-1	ASSDTGAPRSGNTIY
TRBJ1-6	TRBV7-2	ASSTSAGQGSRSPLH
TRBJ2-7	TRBV7-9	ASSLGLAGATYEQY
TRBJ2-7	TRBV11-2	ASSSAGTGMGEQY
TRBJ2-2	TRBV27	ASSLRKRGGSNTGELF
TRBJ1-2	TRBV18	ASSVTVGADYGYT
TRBJ2-3	TRBV19	ASSIIAETDTQY
TRBJ1-1	TRBV7-9	ASSSPQAGGANTEAF
TRBJ1-5	TRBV6-5	ATSQGKAQPQH
TRBJ2-1	TRBV7-3	ASSLTPGVTYNEQF
TRBJ1-4	TRBV4-3	ASSQDTAATNEKLF
TRBJ1-2	TRBV3-1/TRBV3-2	ASSLPGESGGYT
TRBJ2-1	TRBV7-6	ASSRSPSGSVF
TRBJ2-1	TRBV18	ASSPRGGSYNEQF
TRBJ1-1	TRBV3-1/TRBV3-2	ASSQLQGSAEAF
TRBJ2-2	TRBV11-3	ASSERARGTGELF
TRBJ1-1	TRBV29-1	SVGQGGSTEAF